This T cell receptor beta chain was identified during a study of cytomegalovirus exposure and HLA in healthy donors (dated by TCRdb to about 2017). Regarding the research as a whole: A later analysis indicated that the roughly 130 validation repertoires were generated on the platform also employed for the approximately 700 repertoires of the first cohort. The study was designed to test whether signatures of past pathogen exposure could be identified by cataloging public T cell receptors. Along with the roughly 670-subject first cohort, a separate validation cohort of over a hundred different subjects was used. To predict cytomegalovirus infection status, the study combined high-throughput TCR immunosequencing, statistical association of individual TCRs with disease status, and machine learning. What the work shows at the level of the full study, not this receptor alone: Of the cluster scores, 94% were above 0 in a later analysis, which found that TCRs clustered in the first cohort also tended to co-occur in the 95 to 150 validation repertoires. Across donors, most TCR sequences were observed very rarely, whereas some public TCRs were present in many individuals. Three of the identified cytomegalovirus-associated TCR beta chains were confirmed in vitro to be specific for cytomegalovirus antigens. The study listed around 160 TCR beta chains as associated with cytomegalovirus. The classifier was reported to diagnose cytomegalovirus status with high specificity and sensitivity in both the original and validation cohorts. It was suggested by the authors that the approach could potentially be generalized to other disease states and immunological phenotypes. A later analysis lacked HLA typing for the validation cohort, so it scored co-occurrence in that cohort across all 110 or so repertoires.

The protocol used for the library was the immunoSEQ multiplex PCR assay. Per the original workflow: A statistical classification framework was built for diagnosing cytomegalovirus status from the catalog of TCR beta chain sequences. Not all clones reach the TCRdb copy of this immuneACCESS table, which keeps in-frame sequences only. Checked studies attribute under half of the gap to unresolved V genes and leave the rest unexplained. The DNA gave D and trimming, while V, J and clone size come from that table. Present in this sample are roughly 70,000 clones, approximately 97% of which were seen just once. The ten largest clones capture about 1.5% of the sample. There are 15 amino acids in the CDR3, from cysteine to phenylalanine inclusive. Only the CDR3 region is kept as DNA, spanning 45 bases read in frame from base 1. Here V drops 8 bases and J drops 2 bases, and the junction holds 10 bases not matched to any gene. Taken from the germline V gene, the CDR1 and CDR2 loops are MGHDK and SYGVNS.

Separate from the approximately 690-subject first cohort, the validation cohort of 90 to 150 subjects was the group to which the donors belonged. Concerning this clone itself: The antigen it recognizes is unknown. It has no much larger one-base neighbor in the sample; base qualities were not kept.

This clonotype was obtained from a woman aged 18-35 years in good health and CMV-seropositive. The chain couples TRBV25-1 to TRBJ2-7, with 9 bases in between that match TRBD1. The material sequenced was PBMCs. CDR3 protein: CASGPTGGLTYEQYF. The DNA reads TGTGCCAGCGGCCCAACAGGGGGCCTCACCTACGAGCAGTACTTC.